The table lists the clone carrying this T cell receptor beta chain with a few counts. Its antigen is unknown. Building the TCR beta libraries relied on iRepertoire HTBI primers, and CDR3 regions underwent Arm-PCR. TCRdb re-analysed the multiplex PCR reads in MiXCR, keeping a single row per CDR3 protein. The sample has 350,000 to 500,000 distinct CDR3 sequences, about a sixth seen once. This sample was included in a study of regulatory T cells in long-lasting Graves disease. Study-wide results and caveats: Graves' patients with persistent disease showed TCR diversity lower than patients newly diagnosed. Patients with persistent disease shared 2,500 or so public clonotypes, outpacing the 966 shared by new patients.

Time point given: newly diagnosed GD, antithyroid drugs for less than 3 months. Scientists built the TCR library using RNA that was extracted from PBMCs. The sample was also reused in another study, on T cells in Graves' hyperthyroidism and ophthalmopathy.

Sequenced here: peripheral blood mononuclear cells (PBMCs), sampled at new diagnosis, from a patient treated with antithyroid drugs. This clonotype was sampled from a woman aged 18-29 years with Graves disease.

CDR3 protein: CAWSPLGGKGDTQYF. The DNA for the CDR3 is TGTGCCTGGAGTCCCCTGGGCGGGAAAGGGGATACGCAGTATTTT. The V gene is TRBV30, the J gene TRBJ2-3, with a possible D match to TRBD2 (6 bases). The CDR3 is 15 residues long. CDR1 is GTSNPN, CDR2 SVGIG, per germline (reference sequence). V lost 2 bases to trimming and J lost 6 bases, with 18 bases between them. Looking up the rest from reference TRBV30 and TRBJ2-3 gives the full variable domain: SQTIHQWPATLVQPVGSPLSLECTVEGTSNPNLYWYRQAAGRGLQLLFYSVGIGQISSEVPQNLSASRPQDRQFILSSKKLLLSDSGFYLCAWSPLGGKGDTQYFGPGTRLTVL.